This T cell receptor (beta chain) stems from a study of beta chain features in type 1 diabetes. As to this clone: Its antigen remains unidentified.

The V and J ends lost 5 bases and 6 bases, in that order; junction bases with no gene match: 6. The V gene's germline CDR1 is SEHNR and CDR2 FQNEAQ (reference sequence). The CDR3 spans 15 residues. The isolated RNA, all of it, was reverse transcribed, so expressed TCRB transcripts were what got sequenced. TCRdb's copy holds only in-frame clones and misses some; the assay was immunoSEQ multiplex PCR. The table has fewer than 550,000 clones, approximately 10% seen once. Study-level points and caveats: A PCR bias possibly favoring shorter templates would apply equally to patients and controls. A pattern of fewer insertions and more deletions at VDJ junctions was seen in type 1 diabetes patients.

The sequenced material came from naive CD4+ T cells from blood. The TCR comes from a woman in her late teens or twenties in good health. The chain links TRBV7-9 to TRBJ2-1; TRBD2 matches 11 bases. CDR3 region: CASSLTSGSINEQFF. The DNA for the CDR3 is TGTGCCAGCAGCCTTACTAGCGGGAGTATCAATGAGCAGTTCTTC.